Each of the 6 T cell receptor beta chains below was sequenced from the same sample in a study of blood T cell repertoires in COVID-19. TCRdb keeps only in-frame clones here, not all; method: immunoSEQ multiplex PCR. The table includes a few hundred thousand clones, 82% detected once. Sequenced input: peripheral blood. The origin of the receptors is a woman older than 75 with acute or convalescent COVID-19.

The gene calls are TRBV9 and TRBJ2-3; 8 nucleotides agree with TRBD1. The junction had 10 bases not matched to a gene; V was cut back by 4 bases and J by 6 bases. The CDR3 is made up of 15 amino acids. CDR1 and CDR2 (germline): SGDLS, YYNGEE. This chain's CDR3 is CASSRAGGWSDTQYF. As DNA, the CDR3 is TGTGCCAGCAGCCGAGCAGGGGGCTGGTCGGATACGCAGTATTTT.

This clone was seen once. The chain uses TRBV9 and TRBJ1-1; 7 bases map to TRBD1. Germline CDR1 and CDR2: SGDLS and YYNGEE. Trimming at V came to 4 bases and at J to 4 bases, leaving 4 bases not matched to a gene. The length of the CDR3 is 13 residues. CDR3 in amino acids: CASSQQGRTEAFF. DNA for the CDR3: TGTGCCAGCAGCCAACAGGGGCGCACTGAAGCTTTCTTT.

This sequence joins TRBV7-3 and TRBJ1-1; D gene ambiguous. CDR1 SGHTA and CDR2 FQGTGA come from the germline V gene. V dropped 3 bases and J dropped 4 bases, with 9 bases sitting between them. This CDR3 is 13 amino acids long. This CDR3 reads CASSFQAGTEAFF. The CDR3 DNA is TGTGCCAGCAGCTTCCAGGCCGGCACTGAAGCTTTCTTT.

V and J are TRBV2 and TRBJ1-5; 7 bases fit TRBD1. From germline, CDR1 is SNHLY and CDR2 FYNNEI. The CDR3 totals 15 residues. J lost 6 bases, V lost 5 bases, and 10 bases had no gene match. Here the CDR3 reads CASSNLRQGSQPQHF. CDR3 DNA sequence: TGTGCCAGCAGTAATCTCCGACAGGGAAGTCAGCCCCAGCATTTT. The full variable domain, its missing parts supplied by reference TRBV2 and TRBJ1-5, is EPEVTQTPSHQVTQMGQEVILRCVPISNHLYFYWYRQILGQKVEFLVSFYNNEISEKSEIFDDQFSVERPDGSNFTLKIRSTKLEDSAMYFCASSNLRQGSQPQHFGDGTRLSIL.

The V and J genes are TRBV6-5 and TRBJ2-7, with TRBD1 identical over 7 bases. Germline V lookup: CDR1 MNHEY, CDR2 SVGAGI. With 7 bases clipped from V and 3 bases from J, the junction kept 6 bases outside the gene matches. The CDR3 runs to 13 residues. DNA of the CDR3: TGTGCCAGCACCCGGACAGGCCACTACGAGCAGTACTTC. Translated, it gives CASTRTGHYEQYF.

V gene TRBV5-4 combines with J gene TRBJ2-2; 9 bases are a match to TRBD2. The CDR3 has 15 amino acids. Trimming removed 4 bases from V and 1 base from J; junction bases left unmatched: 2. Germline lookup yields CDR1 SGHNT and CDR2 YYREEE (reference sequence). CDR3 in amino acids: CASSLAGLNTGELFF. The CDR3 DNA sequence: TGTGCCAGCAGCCTAGCGGGGCTGAACACCGGGGAGCTGTTTTTT.